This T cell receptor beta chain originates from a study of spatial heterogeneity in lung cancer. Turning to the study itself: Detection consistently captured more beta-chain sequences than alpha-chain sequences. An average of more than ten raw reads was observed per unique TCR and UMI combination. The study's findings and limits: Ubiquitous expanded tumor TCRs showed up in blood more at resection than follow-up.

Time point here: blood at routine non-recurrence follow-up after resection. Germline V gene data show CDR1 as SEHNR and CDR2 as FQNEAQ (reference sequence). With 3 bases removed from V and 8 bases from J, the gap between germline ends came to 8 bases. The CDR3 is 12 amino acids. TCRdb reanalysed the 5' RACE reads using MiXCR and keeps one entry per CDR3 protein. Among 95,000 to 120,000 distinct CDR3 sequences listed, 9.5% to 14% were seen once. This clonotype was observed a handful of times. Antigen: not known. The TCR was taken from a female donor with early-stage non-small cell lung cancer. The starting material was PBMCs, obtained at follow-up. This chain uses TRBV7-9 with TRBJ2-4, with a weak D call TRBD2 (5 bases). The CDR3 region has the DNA TGTGCCAGCAGCTTTGGGAGTGACATTCAGTACTTC. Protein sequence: CASSFGSDIQYF. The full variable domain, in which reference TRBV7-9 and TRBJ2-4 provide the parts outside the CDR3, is DTGVSQNPRHKITKRGQNVTFRCDPISEHNRLYWYRQTLGQGPEFLTYFQNEAQLEKSRLLSDRFSAERPKGSFSTLEIQRTEQGDSAMYLCASSFGSDIQYFGAGTRLSVL.